Following are 9 T cell receptor beta chains from one sample sequenced in a study of T cells in Graves' hyperthyroidism and ophthalmopathy. What was amplified from RNA transcripts were TCR beta CDR3 regions. Using the HTBI primer set, a first-round RT-PCR was run on the TCR CDR3. TCRdb analysed the multiplex PCR reads with MiXCR anew, one entry per CDR3 protein. The table lists hundreds of thousands of distinct CDR3 sequences, 14% of them singletons. The specimen sequenced was blood. The origin of the receptors is a young woman with Graves' hyperthyroidism.

This clonotype was observed a few times. The chain links TRBV6-4 to TRBJ2-2; D gene unclear. V lost 7 bases, J lost 1 base, and 7 bases lay in between. The CDR3 extends over 13 amino acids. Per the germline V gene, CDR1 is MRHNA and CDR2 is SNTAGT. The CDR3 region has the DNA TGTGCCAGCATTGGGATGAACACCGGGGAGCTGTTTTTT. This gives the protein CASIGMNTGELFF.

The sample holds many counts of this clonotype. The chain combines TRBV6-2 or TRBV6-3 with TRBJ2-5; D is unresolved. Deletions cut 2 bases from V and 5 bases from J, with 12 bases between. The CDR3 has 14 amino acids. In germline, CDR1 is MNHEY, CDR2 SVGEGT. In DNA form, the CDR3 reads TGTGCCAGCAGTTACGCCCTTCTATGGGAGACCCAGTACTTC. Translation gives CASSYALLWETQYF.

This clonotype was counted at least ten times. The gene calls are TRBV20-1 and TRBJ1-5, with a weak D call TRBD1 (6 bases). The germline gives CDR1 DFQATT, CDR2 SNEGSKA (reference sequence). There are 15 residues in the CDR3. Trimming took 1 base from V and 2 from J, leaving 12 bases between them. In DNA form, the CDR3 reads TGCAGTGCTAGAGTAGGGGGGCAGGGCAATCAGCCCCAGCATTTT. Its protein product is CSARVGGQGNQPQHF.

The chain combines TRBV7-9 with TRBJ1-1; D possibly corresponds to TRBD1 (5 bases). The CDR3 runs to 15 residues. Trimming cost V 5 bases and J 5 bases, with 18 bases left between them. The germline V gene encodes CDR1 SEHNR and CDR2 FQNEAQ (reference sequence). This chain's CDR3 is CASSPRGRAETEAFF. In DNA form, the CDR3 reads TGTGCCAGCAGCCCTAGGGGCAGGGCCGAGACTGAAGCTTTCTTT.

This clonotype occurred a few times. The CDR3 DNA is TGTGCCATCAGTGAGTACGGGGCGGGACAGCCCCAGCATTTT. As protein: CAISEYGAGQPQHF. The rearrangement uses TRBV10-3 and TRBJ1-5; maybe TRBD1 (5 bases). This CDR3 comprises 14 residues. Germline CDR1 reads ENHRY; CDR2 reads SYGVKD. With 1 base removed from V and 7 bases from J, the gap between germline ends came to 11 bases.

Many counts were recorded for this clonotype. For the CDR3, the DNA is TGTGCCAGCAGCTTAATCGTGCGGGAGGGCCTTGGGAGGTACAATGAGCAGTTCTTC. This encodes CASSLIVREGLGRYNEQFF. This chain connects TRBV11-2 to TRBJ2-1; the match to TRBD2 covers 9 bases. Germline V gene data show CDR1 as SGHAT and CDR2 as FQNNGV. The ends lost 2 bases at V and 4 bases at J; junction bases unmatched: 15. The CDR3 length is 19 residues.

The J gene is TRBJ2-1, the V gene TRBV13; the D is unclear. The CDR3 extends over 14 amino acids. V gave up 8 bases and J gave up 0 bases, with 11 bases separating them. Per germline, CDR1 PRHDT and CDR2 FYEKMQ (reference sequence). CDR3 sequence reads: CASGRRVSYNEQFF. The CDR3 DNA sequence: TGTGCCAGCGGCCGTAGGGTCTCCTACAATGAGCAGTTCTTC.

This clonotype was picked up many times. The rearrangement links TRBV12-3 or TRBV12-4 to TRBJ2-7; D might be TRBD1 (5 bases). Trimming took 2 bases from V and 0 from J, leaving 8 bases between them. The CDR3 sequence is 14 residues long. The CDR3 sequence is CASSLTRVSYEQYF. The CDR3 DNA is TGTGCCAGCAGTTTAACCAGGGTCTCCTACGAGCAGTACTTC.

The sample holds one count of this clonotype. The V and J genes are TRBV6-1 and TRBJ2-5; tentatively, D is TRBD2 (6 bases). The CDR3 loop spans 13 amino acids. Germline CDR1 reads MNHNS; CDR2 reads SASEGT. The V end lost 4 bases, the J end lost 11 bases, and 17 bases lay between the germline ends. CDR3: CASSGEGRGLQYF. In nucleotides, the CDR3 is TGTGCCAGCAGTGGAGAGGGTCGGGGACTTCAGTACTTC.